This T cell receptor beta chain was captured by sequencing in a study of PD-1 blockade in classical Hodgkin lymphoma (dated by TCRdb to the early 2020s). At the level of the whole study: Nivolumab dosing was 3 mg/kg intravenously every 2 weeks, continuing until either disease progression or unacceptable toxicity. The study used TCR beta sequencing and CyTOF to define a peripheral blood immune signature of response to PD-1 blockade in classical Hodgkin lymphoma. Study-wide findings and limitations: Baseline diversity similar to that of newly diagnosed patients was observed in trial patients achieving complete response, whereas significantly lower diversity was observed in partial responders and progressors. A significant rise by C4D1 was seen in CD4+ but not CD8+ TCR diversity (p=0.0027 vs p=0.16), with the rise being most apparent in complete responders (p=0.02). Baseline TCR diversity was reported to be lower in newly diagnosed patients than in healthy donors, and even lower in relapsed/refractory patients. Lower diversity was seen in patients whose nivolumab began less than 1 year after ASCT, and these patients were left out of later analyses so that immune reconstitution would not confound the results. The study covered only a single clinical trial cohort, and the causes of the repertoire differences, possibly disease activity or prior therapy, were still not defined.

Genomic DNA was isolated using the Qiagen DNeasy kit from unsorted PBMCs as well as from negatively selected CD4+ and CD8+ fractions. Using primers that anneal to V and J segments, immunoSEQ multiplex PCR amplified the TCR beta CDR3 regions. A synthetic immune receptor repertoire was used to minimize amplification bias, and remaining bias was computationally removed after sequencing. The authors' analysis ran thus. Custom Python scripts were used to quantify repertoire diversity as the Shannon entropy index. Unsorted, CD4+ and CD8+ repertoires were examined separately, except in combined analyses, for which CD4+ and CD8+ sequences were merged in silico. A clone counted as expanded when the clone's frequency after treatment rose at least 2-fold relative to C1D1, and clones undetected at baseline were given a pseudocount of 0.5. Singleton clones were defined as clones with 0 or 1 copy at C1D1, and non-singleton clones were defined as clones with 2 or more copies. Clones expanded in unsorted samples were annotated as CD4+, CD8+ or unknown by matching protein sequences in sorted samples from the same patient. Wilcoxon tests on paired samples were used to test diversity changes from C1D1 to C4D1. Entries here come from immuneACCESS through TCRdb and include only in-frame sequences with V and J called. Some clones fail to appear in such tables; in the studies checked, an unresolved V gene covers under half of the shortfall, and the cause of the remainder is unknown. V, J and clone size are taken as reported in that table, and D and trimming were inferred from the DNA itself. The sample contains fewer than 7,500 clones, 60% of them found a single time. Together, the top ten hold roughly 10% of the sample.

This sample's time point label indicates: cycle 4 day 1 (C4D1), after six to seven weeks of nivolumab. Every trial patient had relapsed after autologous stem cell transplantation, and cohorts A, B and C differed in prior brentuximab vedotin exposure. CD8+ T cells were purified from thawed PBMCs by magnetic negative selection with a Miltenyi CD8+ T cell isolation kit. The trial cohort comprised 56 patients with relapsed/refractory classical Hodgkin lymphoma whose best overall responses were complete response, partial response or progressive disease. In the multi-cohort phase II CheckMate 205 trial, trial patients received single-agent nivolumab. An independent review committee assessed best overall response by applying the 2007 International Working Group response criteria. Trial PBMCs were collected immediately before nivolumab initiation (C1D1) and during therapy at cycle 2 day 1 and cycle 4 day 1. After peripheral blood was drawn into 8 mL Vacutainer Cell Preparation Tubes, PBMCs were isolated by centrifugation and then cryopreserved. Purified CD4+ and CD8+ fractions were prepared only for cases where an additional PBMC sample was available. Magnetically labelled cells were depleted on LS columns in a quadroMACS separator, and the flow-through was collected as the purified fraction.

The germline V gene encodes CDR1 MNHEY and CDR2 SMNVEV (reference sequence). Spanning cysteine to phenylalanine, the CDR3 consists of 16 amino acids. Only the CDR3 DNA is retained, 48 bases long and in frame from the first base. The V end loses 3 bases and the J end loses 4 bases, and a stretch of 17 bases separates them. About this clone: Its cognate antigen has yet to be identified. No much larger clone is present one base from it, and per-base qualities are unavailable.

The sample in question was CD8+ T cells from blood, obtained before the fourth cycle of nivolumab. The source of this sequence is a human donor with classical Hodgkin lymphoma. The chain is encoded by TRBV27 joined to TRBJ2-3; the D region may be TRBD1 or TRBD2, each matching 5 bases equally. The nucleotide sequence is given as TGTGCCAGCAGTTTTACCCGGGGCCCCGAGTCAGATACGCAGTATTTT. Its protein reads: CASSFTRGPESDTQYF.